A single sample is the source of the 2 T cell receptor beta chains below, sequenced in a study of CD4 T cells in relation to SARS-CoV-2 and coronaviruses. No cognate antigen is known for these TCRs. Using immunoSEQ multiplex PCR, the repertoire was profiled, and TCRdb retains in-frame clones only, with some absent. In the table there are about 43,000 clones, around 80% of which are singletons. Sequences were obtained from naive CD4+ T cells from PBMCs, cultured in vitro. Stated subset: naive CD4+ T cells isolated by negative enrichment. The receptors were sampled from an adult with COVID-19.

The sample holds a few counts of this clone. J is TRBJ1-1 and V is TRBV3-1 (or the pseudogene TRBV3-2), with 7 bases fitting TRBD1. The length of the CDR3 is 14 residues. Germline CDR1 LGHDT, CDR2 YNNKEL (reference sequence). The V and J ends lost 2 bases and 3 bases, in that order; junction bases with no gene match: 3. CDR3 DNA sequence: TGTGCCAGCAGCCAAAGAGGGGGCGACACTGAAGCTTTCTTT. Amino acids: CASSQRGGDTEAFF.

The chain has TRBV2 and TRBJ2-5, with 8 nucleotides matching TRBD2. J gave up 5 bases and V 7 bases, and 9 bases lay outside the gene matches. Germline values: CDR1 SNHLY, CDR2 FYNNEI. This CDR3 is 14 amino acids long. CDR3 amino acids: CASNDGRVGETQYF. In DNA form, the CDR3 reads TGTGCCAGCAATGACGGGAGGGTCGGGGAGACCCAGTACTTC.